The source of this TCR beta chain is a study of cytomegalovirus exposure and HLA in healthy donors. This CDR3 spans 15 amino acids. The V end lost 2 bases, the J end lost 2 bases, and 14 bases lay between the germline ends. Germline V gene sequence: CDR1 SGDLS, CDR2 YYNGEE. The count of this clone is one. Its specificity is unknown. Study results and caveats: Three of the chains that were CMV-associated were confirmed in vitro to be specific for CMV antigens.

The PCR used 60 Vbeta and 13 Jbeta primers. The protocol was immunoSEQ multiplex PCR, while the TCRdb copy is restricted to in-frame clones and leaves out a portion. Of tens of thousands of clones in the sample, over 70% are singletons; the top ten hold about 5%. This sequence was found in a male donor in good health and CMV-seropositive. Sequencing was performed on PBMCs. The V call is TRBV9, the J call TRBJ2-7, with TRBD2 as a possible D gene (5 bases). The CDR3: CASSVAPGITYEQYF. The CDR3 DNA sequence: TGTGCCAGCAGCGTCGCACCGGGGATTACCTACGAGCAGTACTTC.